Sequencing of this T cell receptor beta chain was carried out in a study of blood T cell repertoires in COVID-19. Study in general: Acute-phase and convalescent COVID-19 samples originated in the United States, Italy and Spain. PBMCs, B-cell-depleted T cells, or T cells were the source of the cDNA or gDNA that made up the material.

In the original processing: Estimation of nucleated cell counts was performed using reference gene primer amplification. Here immunoSEQ multiplex PCR was the method, and the copy in TCRdb shows in-frame clones only, minus some. Clone size and V and J calls were adopted from that table, with D and trimming inferred from the DNA. The table includes roughly 120,000 clones, 75% to 90% detected once. With V trimmed by 0 bases and J by 1 base, 6 bases remained unmatched. Germline V CDR1 and CDR2: SGDLS, YYNGEE. This CDR3 region has 16 residues. V usage is TRBV9 and J usage is TRBJ1-1; 7 nucleotides match TRBD1. Material: peripheral blood. The source is a woman aged 45-59 years with acute or convalescent COVID-19. The CDR3 DNA follows: TGTGCCAGCAGCGTAGGCGCCCAGGGGGGGAACACTGAAGCTTTCTTT. Translation: CASSVGAQGGNTEAFF.